Detailed here is one T cell receptor (beta chain). Its antigen is currently unknown. Germline trimming cut 4 bases from V and 4 bases from J; bases unmatched to any gene: 3. There are 14 residues in the CDR3. CDR1 and CDR2 (germline): MGHRA, YSYEKL. The source of the sample is a study of graft-versus-host responses after intestinal transplantation. On the study more broadly: Those transplanted obtained multivisceral, liver-intestinal, or isolated intestinal grafts. Study-wide points: Allografts from individuals with graft-donor T cell macrochimerism displayed high graft-versus-host to host-versus-graft clonal ratios.

Produced via immunoSEQ multiplex PCR; TCRdb's table is partial and in-frame only. Of about 36,000 clones in the sample, approximately 94% are singletons; the top ten hold 0.2% to 0.25%. The sample in question was unstimulated CD4+ T cells sorted from spleen or lymph node cells, obtained before transplant. This chain links TRBV4-1 with TRBJ1-1, with TRBD1 matching over 10 bases. This sequence originates from a human donor who was the organ donor for an intestinal transplant. In DNA form, the CDR3 reads TGCGCCAGCAGCCCCCGGACAGGGGGCACTGAAGCTTTCTTT. It encodes CASSPRTGGTEAFF.